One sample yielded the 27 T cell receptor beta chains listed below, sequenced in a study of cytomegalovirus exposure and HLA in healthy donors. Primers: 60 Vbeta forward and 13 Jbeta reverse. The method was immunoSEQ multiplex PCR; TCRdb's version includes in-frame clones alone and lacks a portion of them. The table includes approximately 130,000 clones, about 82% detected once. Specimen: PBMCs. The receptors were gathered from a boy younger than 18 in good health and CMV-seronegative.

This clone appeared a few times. The CDR3 protein is CASSLAIGSYNEQFF. Written as DNA, the CDR3 is TGTGCCAGCAGCTTGGCAATCGGCTCCTACAATGAGCAGTTCTTC. The genes are TRBV5-4 and TRBJ2-1; D unresolved. This CDR3 has 15 amino acids. V gave up 0 bases and J gave up 0 bases, with 7 bases separating them. Germline loops: CDR1 SGHNT, CDR2 YYREEE (reference sequence).

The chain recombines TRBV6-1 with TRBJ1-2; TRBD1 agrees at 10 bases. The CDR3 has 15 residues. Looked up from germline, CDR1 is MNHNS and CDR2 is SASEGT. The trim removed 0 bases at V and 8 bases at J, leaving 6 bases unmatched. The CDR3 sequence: CASSEALGQGTGYTF. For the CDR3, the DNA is TGTGCCAGCAGTGAAGCCCTGGGACAGGGGACCGGCTACACCTTC.

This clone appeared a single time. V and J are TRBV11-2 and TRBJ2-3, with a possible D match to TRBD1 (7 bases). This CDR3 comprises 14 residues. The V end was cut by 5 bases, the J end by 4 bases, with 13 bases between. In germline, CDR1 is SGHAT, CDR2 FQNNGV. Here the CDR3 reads CASSDRGTADTQYF. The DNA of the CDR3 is TGTGCCAGCAGCGACCGCGGGACAGCAGATACGCAGTATTTT.

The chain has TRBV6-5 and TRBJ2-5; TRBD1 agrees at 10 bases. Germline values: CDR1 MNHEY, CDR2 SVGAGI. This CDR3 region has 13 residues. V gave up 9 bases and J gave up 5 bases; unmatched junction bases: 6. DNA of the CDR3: TGTGCCAGACGGGACAGGGGTTCGGAGACCCAGTACTTC. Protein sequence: CARRDRGSETQYF.

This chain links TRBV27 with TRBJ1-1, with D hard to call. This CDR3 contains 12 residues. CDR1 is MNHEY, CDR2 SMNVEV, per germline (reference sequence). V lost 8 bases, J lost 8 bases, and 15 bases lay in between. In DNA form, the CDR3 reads TGTGCCAGCGGAACCTCGGGGATAGAAGCTTTCTTT. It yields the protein CASGTSGIEAFF.

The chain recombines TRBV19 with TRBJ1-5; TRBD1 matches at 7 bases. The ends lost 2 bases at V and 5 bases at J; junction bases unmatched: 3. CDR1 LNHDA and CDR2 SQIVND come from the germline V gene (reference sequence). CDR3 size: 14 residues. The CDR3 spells CASSIITGDQPQHF. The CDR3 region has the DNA TGTGCCAGTAGTATAATCACAGGGGATCAGCCCCAGCATTTT. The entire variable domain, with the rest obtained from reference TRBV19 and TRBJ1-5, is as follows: DGGITQSPKYLFRKEGQNVTLSCEQNLNHDAMYWYRQDPGQGLRLIYYSQIVNDFQKGDIAEGYSVSREKKESFPLTVTSAQKNPTAFYLCASSIITGDQPQHFGDGTRLSIL.

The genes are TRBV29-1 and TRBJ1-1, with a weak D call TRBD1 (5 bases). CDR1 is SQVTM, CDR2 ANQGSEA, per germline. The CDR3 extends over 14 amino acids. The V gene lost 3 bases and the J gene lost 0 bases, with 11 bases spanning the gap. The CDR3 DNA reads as TGCAGCGTTGAGAGGGGAGGGCTGAACACTGAAGCTTTCTTT. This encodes CSVERGGLNTEAFF.

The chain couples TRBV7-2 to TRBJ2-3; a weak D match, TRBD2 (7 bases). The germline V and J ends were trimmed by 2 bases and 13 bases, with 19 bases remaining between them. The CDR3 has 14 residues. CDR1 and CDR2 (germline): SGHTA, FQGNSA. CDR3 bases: TGTGCCAGCAGCTTACCTTCCCTAGGGGGGGCAAAGTATTTT. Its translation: CASSLPSLGGAKYF.

The CDR3 DNA is TGTGCCAGCAGCCCGGAGGGCCCCTACAATGAGCAGTTCTTC. Residues: CASSPEGPYNEQFF. The chain recombines TRBV7-8 with TRBJ2-1; D possibly corresponds to TRBD2 (6 bases). This CDR3 contains 14 residues. The V and J ends lost 5 bases and 2 bases respectively, with 10 bases between them. The germline CDR1 and CDR2 sequences are SGHVS and FQNEAQ.

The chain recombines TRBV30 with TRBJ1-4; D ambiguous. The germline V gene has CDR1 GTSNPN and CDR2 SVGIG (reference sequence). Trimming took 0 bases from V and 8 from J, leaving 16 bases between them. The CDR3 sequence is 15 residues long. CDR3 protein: CAWSVFGQSPEKLFF. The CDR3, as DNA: TGTGCCTGGAGTGTTTTTGGGCAGAGCCCCGAAAAACTGTTTTTT.

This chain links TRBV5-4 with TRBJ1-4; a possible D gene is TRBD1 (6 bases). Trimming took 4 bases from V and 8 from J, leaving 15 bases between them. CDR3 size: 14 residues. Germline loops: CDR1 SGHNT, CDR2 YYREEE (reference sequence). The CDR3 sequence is CASSRQGLEEKLFF. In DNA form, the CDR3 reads TGTGCCAGCAGCCGCCAGGGGCTGGAAGAAAAACTGTTTTTT.

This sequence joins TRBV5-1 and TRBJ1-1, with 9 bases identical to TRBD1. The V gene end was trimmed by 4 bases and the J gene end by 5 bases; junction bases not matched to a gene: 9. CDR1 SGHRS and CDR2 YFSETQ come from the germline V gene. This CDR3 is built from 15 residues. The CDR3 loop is CASSPWTGVRTEAFF. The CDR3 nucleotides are TGCGCCAGCAGCCCCTGGACAGGGGTTCGGACTGAAGCTTTCTTT. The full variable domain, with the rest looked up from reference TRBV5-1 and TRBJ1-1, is KAGVTQTPRYLIKTRGQQVTLSCSPISGHRSVSWYQQTPGQGLQFLFEYFSETQRNKGNFPGRFSGRQFSNSRSEMNVSTLELGDSALYLCASSPWTGVRTEAFFGQGTRLTVV.

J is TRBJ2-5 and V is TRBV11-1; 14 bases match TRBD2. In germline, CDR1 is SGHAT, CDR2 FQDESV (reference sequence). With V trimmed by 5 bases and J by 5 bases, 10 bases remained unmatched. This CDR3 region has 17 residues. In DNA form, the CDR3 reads TGTGCCAGCAGCCCATCGGGACTAGCGGGAGTGGCCGAGACCCAGTACTTC. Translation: CASSPSGLAGVAETQYF.

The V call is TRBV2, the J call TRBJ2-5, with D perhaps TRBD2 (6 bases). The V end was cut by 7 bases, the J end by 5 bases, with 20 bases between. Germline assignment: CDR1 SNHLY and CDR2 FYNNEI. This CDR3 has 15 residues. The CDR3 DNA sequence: TGTGCCAGCACCTACACGGGAAGCAGCGGGGAGACCCAGTACTTC. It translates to CASTYTGSSGETQYF.

This CDR3 reads CASSLGGVAVTGGQGGYTF. The CDR3 DNA sequence: TGTGCCAGCAGCTTGGGAGGGGTGGCTGTGACAGGGGGTCAAGGTGGCTACACCTTC. The genes are TRBV5-6 and TRBJ1-2, with 9 bases aligning to TRBD1. Germline loops: CDR1 SGHDT, CDR2 YYEEEE. V lost 0 bases, J lost 7 bases, and 19 bases stayed unmatched. The CDR3 has 19 residues.

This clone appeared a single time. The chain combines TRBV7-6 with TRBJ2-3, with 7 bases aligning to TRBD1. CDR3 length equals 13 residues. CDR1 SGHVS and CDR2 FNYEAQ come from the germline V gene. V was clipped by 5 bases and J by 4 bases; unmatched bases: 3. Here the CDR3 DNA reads TGTGCCAGCAGCGACAGGGTTGCAGATACGCAGTATTTT. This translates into CASSDRVADTQYF.

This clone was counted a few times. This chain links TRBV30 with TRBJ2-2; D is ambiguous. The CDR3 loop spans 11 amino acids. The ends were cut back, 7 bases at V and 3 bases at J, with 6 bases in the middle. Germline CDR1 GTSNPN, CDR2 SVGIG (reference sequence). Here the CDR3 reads CASSHTGELFF. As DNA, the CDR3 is TGTGCCTCCTCTCACACCGGGGAGCTGTTTTTT.

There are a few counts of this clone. CDR3 residues: CATSRDLDWISYEQYF. In DNA, the CDR3 is TGTGCCACCAGCAGAGATCTAGACTGGATCTCCTACGAGCAGTACTTC. This chain joins TRBV15 and TRBJ2-7; unclear D gene. The V gene's germline CDR1 is LNHNV and CDR2 YYDKDF (reference sequence). CDR3 size: 16 residues. V gave up 0 bases and J gave up 0 bases, with 12 bases separating them.

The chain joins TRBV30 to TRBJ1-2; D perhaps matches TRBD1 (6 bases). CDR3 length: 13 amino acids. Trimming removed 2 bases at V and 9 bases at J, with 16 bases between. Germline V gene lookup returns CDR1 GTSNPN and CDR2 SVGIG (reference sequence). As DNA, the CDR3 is TGTGCCTGGAGTCCAGGGGATGGGATTAGCTACACCTTC. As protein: CAWSPGDGISYTF.

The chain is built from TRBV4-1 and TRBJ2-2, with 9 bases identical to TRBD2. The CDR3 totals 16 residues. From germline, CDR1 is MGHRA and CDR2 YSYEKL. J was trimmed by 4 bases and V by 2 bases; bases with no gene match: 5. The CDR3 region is CASSQLIAGATGELFF. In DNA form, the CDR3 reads TGCGCCAGCAGCCAACTAATAGCGGGGGCCACCGGGGAGCTGTTTTTT.

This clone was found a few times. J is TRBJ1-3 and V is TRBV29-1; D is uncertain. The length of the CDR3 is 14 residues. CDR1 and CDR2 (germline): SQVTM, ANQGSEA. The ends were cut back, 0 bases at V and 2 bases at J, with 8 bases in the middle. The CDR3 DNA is TGCAGCGTTGAAGATGGGAGGACTGGAAACACCATATATTTT. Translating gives CSVEDGRTGNTIYF.

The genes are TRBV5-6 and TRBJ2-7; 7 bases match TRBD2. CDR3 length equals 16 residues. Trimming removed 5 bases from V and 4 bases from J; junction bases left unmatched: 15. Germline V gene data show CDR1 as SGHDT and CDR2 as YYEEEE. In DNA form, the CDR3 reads TGTGCCAGCAGTCTCAGCGGAAGGGTAGCGGGTTACGAGCAGTACTTC. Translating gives CASSLSGRVAGYEQYF.

The DNA of the CDR3 is TGCGCCAGCAGCTTGGGATCGACTAGTCAAGAGACCCAGTACTTC. Its protein product is CASSLGSTSQETQYF. This sequence joins TRBV5-1 and TRBJ2-5; D possibly corresponds to TRBD2 (6 bases). V shed 0 bases and J shed 2 bases, with 11 bases lying between them. This CDR3 is 15 amino acids long. Per germline, CDR1 SGHRS and CDR2 YFSETQ. Drawing the rest from reference TRBV5-1 and TRBJ2-5, the complete variable domain is KAGVTQTPRYLIKTRGQQVTLSCSPISGHRSVSWYQQTPGQGLQFLFEYFSETQRNKGNFPGRFSGRQFSNSRSEMNVSTLELGDSALYLCASSLGSTSQETQYFGPGTRLLVL.

The CDR3, as DNA: TGCGCCAGCAGCCGCCTAGCGGGACCTACCTACGAGCAGTACTTC. It codes for CASSRLAGPTYEQYF. This chain uses TRBV4-1 with TRBJ2-7; 9 bases are a match to TRBD2. There are 15 residues in the CDR3. Germline CDR1 MGHRA, CDR2 YSYEKL. V shed 4 bases and J 2 bases; nucleotides not matched to a gene: 6.

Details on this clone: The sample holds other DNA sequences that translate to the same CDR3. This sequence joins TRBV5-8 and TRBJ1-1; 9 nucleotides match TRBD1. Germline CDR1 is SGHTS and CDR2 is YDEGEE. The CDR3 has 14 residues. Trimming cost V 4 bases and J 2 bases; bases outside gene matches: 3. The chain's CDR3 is CASSPDRGNTEAFF. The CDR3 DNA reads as TGTGCCAGCAGCCCGGACAGGGGCAACACTGAAGCTTTCTTT.

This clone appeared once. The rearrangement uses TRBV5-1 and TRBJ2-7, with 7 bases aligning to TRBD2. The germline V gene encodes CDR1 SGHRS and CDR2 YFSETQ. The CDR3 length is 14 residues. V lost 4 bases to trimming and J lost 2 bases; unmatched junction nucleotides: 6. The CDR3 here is CASSREDFPYEQYF. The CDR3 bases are TGCGCCAGCAGCCGGGAGGACTTCCCCTACGAGCAGTACTTC.

This CDR3 is CASSSRTESYEQYF. The CDR3 bases are TGCGCCAGCAGCTCCAGGACAGAGAGTTACGAGCAGTACTTC. The V and J genes are TRBV5-1 and TRBJ2-7; perhaps TRBD1 as D (6 bases). Trimming pared 3 bases from V and 4 bases from J, leaving 14 bases between. This CDR3 contains 14 residues. Germline CDR1 is SGHRS and CDR2 is YFSETQ.